The 15 T cell receptor beta chains below were found in one sample sequenced in a study of CD8 T cells in ankylosing spondylitis. General observations from the study: Typical of ankylosing spondylitis blood, it appeared, was a TCR beta motif of eight highly homologous variants.

MiXCR, applied by TCRdb to the 5' RACE reads, yields one record per CDR3 protein. The repertoire consists of about 840,000 distinct CDR3 sequences, with 10% to 15% occurring once and the leading ten covering approximately 0.5%. Antigens of these TCRs are unknown. What was sequenced was blood, either unsorted or a sorted T cell fraction (not recorded which). The receptor set was obtained from a male donor with ankylosing spondylitis.

The chain employs TRBV15 and TRBJ1-1; tentative D call: TRBD1 (5 bases). Trimming removed 0 bases from V and 5 bases from J, with 28 bases in between. This CDR3 region has 20 residues. CDR1 is LNHNV and CDR2 is YYDKDF in the germline V gene (reference sequence). The CDR3 region is CATSREHSQGPTLGKTEAFF. Here the CDR3 DNA reads TGTGCCACCAGCAGAGAACATAGTCAGGGCCCCACTCTGGGGAAGACTGAAGCTTTCTTT.

This clonotype was observed many times. The chain combines TRBV5-1 with TRBJ2-3; TRBD2 matches at 8 bases. Germline CDR1 is SGHRS and CDR2 is YFSETQ. J gave up 4 bases and V 4 bases, and 5 bases lay outside the gene matches. The CDR3 contains 14 residues. The DNA of the CDR3 is TGCGCCAGCAGCAAAGAGCGGGAGCCAGATACGCAGTATTTT. Its protein product is CASSKEREPDTQYF. The full variable domain, with the rest looked up from reference TRBV5-1 and TRBJ2-3, is KAGVTQTPRYLIKTRGQQVTLSCSPISGHRSVSWYQQTPGQGLQFLFEYFSETQRNKGNFPGRFSGRQFSNSRSEMNVSTLELGDSALYLCASSKEREPDTQYFGPGTRLTVL.

Many counts were recorded for this clonotype. The chain uses TRBV7-9 and TRBJ2-5; D ambiguous. Germline V gene lookup returns CDR1 SEHNR and CDR2 FQNEAQ (reference sequence). Trimming shortened V by 7 bases and J by 5 bases, and 11 bases separated the two germline ends. This CDR3 comprises 12 residues. CDR3 residues: CASMPILETQYF. The DNA of the CDR3 is TGTGCCAGCATGCCTATCTTGGAGACCCAGTACTTC.

The V call is TRBV15, the J call TRBJ2-5; a weak D match, TRBD1 (5 bases). The CDR3 spans 13 residues. Germline V CDR1 and CDR2: LNHNV, YYDKDF (reference sequence). The germline V and J ends were trimmed by 1 base and 3 bases, with 6 bases remaining between them. The CDR3 nucleotides read TGTGCCACCAGCAGAGGACAGAAAGAGACCCAGTACTTC. Translation: CATSRGQKETQYF.

This clonotype showed up just a few times. The chain joins TRBV7-8 to TRBJ2-5; D unresolved. This CDR3 is built from 14 residues. Germline-derived CDR1 and CDR2 are SGHVS and FQNEAQ. Trimming pared 2 bases from V and 4 bases from J, leaving 11 bases between. The CDR3 here is CASSLTAPRETQYF. CDR3 coding DNA: TGTGCCAGCAGCTTAACGGCCCCAAGAGAGACCCAGTACTTC.

The V call is TRBV12-3 or TRBV12-4, the J call TRBJ2-3, with TRBD2 identical over 9 bases. V was clipped by 2 bases and J by 2 bases; unmatched bases: 5. This CDR3 contains 16 residues. CDR3 amino acids: CASSLPSGEYTDTQYF. The CDR3 DNA reads TGTGCCAGCAGTTTACCTAGCGGGGAGTACACAGATACGCAGTATTTT.

In its sample, this clonotype was seen a few times. This rearrangement joins TRBV5-3 to TRBJ2-1; the match to TRBD2 covers 10 bases. TRBV5-3 is noted as an ORF with a role that remains uncertain. CDR3 length: 16 amino acids. The trim removed 5 bases at V and 6 bases at J, leaving 11 bases unmatched. CDR3 loop: CARRPTASGGGNEQFF. The CDR3 nucleotides read TGTGCCAGAAGACCCACTGCTAGCGGGGGTGGCAATGAGCAGTTCTTC.

This clonotype has ten or more counts. The V call is TRBV5-1, the J call TRBJ2-1; 15 nucleotides line up with TRBD2. The CDR3 length is 16 residues. V dropped 4 bases and J dropped 4; count of bases not matched to a gene: 3. Germline V gene data show CDR1 as SGHRS and CDR2 as YFSETQ. The CDR3: CASSPGTSGRYNEQFF. The CDR3 DNA reads as TGCGCCAGCAGCCCTGGGACTAGCGGGAGGTACAATGAGCAGTTCTTC.

This clonotype was detected many times. The CDR3 protein is CASRTETHGYTF. CDR3 DNA sequence: TGTGCCAGCCGGACGGAGACCCATGGCTACACCTTC. V gene TRBV6-6 combines with J gene TRBJ1-2; D is undetermined. Between the trimmed V and J ends, which lost 8 bases and 6 bases, there was a span of 13 bases. The germline V gene encodes CDR1 MNHNY and CDR2 SVGAGI (reference sequence). The CDR3 extends over 12 amino acids.

This clonotype appeared a few times. The chain links TRBV5-1 to TRBJ1-1, with D perhaps TRBD1 (5 bases). Trimming took 0 bases from V and 4 from J, leaving 10 bases between them. The CDR3 is 14 amino acids. Germline lookup yields CDR1 SGHRS and CDR2 YFSETQ. CDR3 loop: CASSLVGATTEAFF. The CDR3 DNA is TGCGCCAGCAGCTTGGTAGGGGCCACCACTGAAGCTTTCTTT.

This clonotype has more than one count but fewer than ten. J is TRBJ2-3 and V is TRBV28, with no clear D. This CDR3 spans 12 amino acids. Trimming shortened V by 7 bases and J by 4 bases, and 9 bases separated the two germline ends. The germline V gene has CDR1 MDHEN and CDR2 SYDVKM. CDR3 bases: TGTGCCAGCACCTCAGTTCCAGATACGCAGTATTTT. It specifies CASTSVPDTQYF.

V and J are TRBV20-1 and TRBJ1-2; the match to TRBD1 covers 10 bases. Looked up from germline, CDR1 is DFQATT and CDR2 is SNEGSKA (reference sequence). Germline trimming cut 4 bases from V and 1 base from J; bases unmatched to any gene: 3. CDR3 length: 14 amino acids. The CDR3 here is CSATGQGVNYGYTF. The CDR3 DNA is TGCAGTGCTACCGGACAGGGGGTTAACTATGGCTACACCTTC.

This clonotype was detected many times. The rearrangement links TRBV25-1 to TRBJ2-5, with D perhaps TRBD2 (5 bases). CDR1 is MGHDK and CDR2 is SYGVNS in the germline V gene. CDR3 size: 15 residues. V lost 0 bases and J 3 bases, leaving 11 bases between the germline ends. For the CDR3, the DNA is TGTGCCAGCAGTGAATATTCGGGATATGAAGAGACCCAGTACTTC. Translating it yields CASSEYSGYEETQYF.

This clonotype was seen a few times. This chain uses TRBV29-1 with TRBJ2-5, with 12 bases aligning to TRBD2. V lost 4 bases, J lost 5 bases, and 8 bases stayed unmatched. The germline CDR1 and CDR2 sequences are SQVTM and ANQGSEA. There are 15 residues in the CDR3. CDR3 amino acids: CSVGLAGGRMETQYF. The CDR3 nucleotides read TGCAGCGTTGGCCTAGCGGGGGGGCGAATGGAGACCCAGTACTTC. The variable domain in full, with the rest retrieved from reference TRBV29-1 and TRBJ2-5, is SAVISQKPSRDICQRGTSLTIQCQVDSQVTMMFWYRQQPGQSLTLIATANQGSEATYESGFVIDKFPISRPNLTFSTLTVSNMSPEDSSIYLCSVGLAGGRMETQYFGPGTRLLVL.

The rearrangement links TRBV18 to TRBJ2-3; 7 positions agree with TRBD2. CDR1 and CDR2 (germline): KGHSH, LQKENI. The CDR3 consists of 14 residues. Losses at the gene ends were 2 bases for V and 5 bases for J; bases not matched to a gene: 4. CDR3 amino acids: CASSPISGEDTQYF. In DNA form, the CDR3 reads TGTGCCAGCTCACCAATCAGCGGGGAAGATACGCAGTATTTT.